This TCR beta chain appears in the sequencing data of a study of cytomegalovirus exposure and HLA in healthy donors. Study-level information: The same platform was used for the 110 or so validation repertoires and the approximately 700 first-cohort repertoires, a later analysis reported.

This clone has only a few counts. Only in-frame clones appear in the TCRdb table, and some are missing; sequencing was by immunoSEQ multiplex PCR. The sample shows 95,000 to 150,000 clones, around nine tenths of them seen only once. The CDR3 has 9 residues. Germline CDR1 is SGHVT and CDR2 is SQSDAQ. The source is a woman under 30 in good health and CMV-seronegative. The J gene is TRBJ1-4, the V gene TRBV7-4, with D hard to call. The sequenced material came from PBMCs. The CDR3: CVQLAKLFF. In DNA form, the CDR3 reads TGTGTCCAGCTAGCAAAACTGTTTTTT.